The entry that follows covers one T cell receptor (beta chain) sequence. Germline values: CDR1 MNHEY, CDR2 SVGAGI. The CDR3 is 14 residues long. V lost 2 bases and J 4 bases, leaving 9 bases between the germline ends. The data were taken from a study of blood T cell repertoires in COVID-19. Turning to the study itself: Researchers got acute and convalescent COVID-19 samples from the United States, Italy and Spain. From T cells, B-cell-depleted T cells, or PBMCs came the material, which was cDNA or gDNA.

Authors' data handling: Reference gene primer amplification yielded estimated nucleated cell counts. TCRdb's table, derived via immunoSEQ multiplex PCR, lists solely in-frame clones and lacks some. V and J calls and clone size are given by that table; D and trimming were obtained from the DNA. This sample yields more than 200,000 clones, of which 70% to 90% are seen a single time; roughly 5% belongs to the top ten. Sample: peripheral blood. The chain carries TRBV6-5 and TRBJ2-4; D gene ambiguous. The sequence derives from a woman aged 60-75 years with COVID-19, enrolled during active disease. The CDR3 is CASSYGSTKNIQYF. CDR3 DNA: TGTGCCAGCAGTTACGGTAGCACAAAAAACATTCAGTACTTC.